These T cell receptor beta chains were read from a single sample in a study of T-cell reconstitution after alpha-beta-depleted transplantation in children. One entry per CDR3 protein results from TCRdb running MiXCR on the PCR reads. In the table there are hundreds of thousands of distinct CDR3 sequences, 15% to 20% of which are singletons. The starting material was PBMCs, mostly from graft donor cells, obtained 360 days after TCRalphabeta/CD19-depleted stem cell transplant. The source of these receptors is a male patient aged 2-15 years who had a stem cell transplant for acute lymphoblastic leukemia, so the T cells may come from the graft donor. CDR3s include the opening cysteine and the closing phenylalanine or tryptophan. The D gene is left open where the match is weak. Part of the rows lack a size; the others show once, few, many or a class for expanded clones.

v_call	clone_size	d_call	j_call	cdr3_nt	cdr3_aa
TRBV29-1	NA	NA	TRBJ2-7	TGCAGCGTTGTCCCTCCCGGGCCGCTTTCCTACGAGCAGTACTTC	CSVVPPGPLSYEQYF
TRBV28	few	NA	TRBJ2-1	TGTGCCAGCACGTCCGCGGGCGAGCAGTTCTTC	CASTSAGEQFF
TRBV12-3/TRBV12-4	NA	TRBD1	TRBJ2-5	TGTGCCAGCAGTTTGGTGGGACAGGGGGATAATCGGGAGACCCAGTACTTC	CASSLVGQGDNRETQYF
TRBV28	NA	NA	TRBJ1-5	TGTGCCAGCAGTTTATCCGCGTTTGTAGAGGGACGGCAGCCCCAGCATTTT	CASSLSAFVEGRQPQHF
TRBV7-2	few	NA	TRBJ1-6	TGTGCCAGCAGCATCGGGCGACGCTCCTATAATTCACCCCTCCACTTT	CASSIGRRSYNSPLHF
TRBV4-3	many	NA	TRBJ2-3	TGCGCCAGCAGCCAAAAATTAGTCAGCACAGATACGCAGTATTTT	CASSQKLVSTDTQYF
TRBV20-1	NA	TRBD1	TRBJ2-7	TGCTGTGCTAGGGACAGGGCCACTAGTCCTATTACCTACGAGCAGTACTTC	CCARDRATSPITYEQYF
TRBV18	NA	NA	TRBJ2-3	TGTGCCAGCTCACCCCACGGGTTAGCAGATACGCAGTATTTT	CASSPHGLADTQYF
TRBV4-3	NA	NA	TRBJ2-1	TGCGCCAGCAGCCAAGTTTCGGGGCCAGGTGAGCAGTTCTTC	CASSQVSGPGEQFF
TRBV2	NA	TRBD1	TRBJ1-5	TGTGCCAGCAGGACCGACAGGGGTAGGCAGCCCCAGCATTTT	CASRTDRGRQPQHF
TRBV11-3	few	TRBD1	TRBJ2-7	TGTGCCAGCAGCCCCGGACAGGGGCGCAACGAGCAGTACTTC	CASSPGQGRNEQYF
TRBV7-8	NA	TRBD1	TRBJ2-1	TGTGCCAGCAGCTTGCGACAGGGGGTCAATGAGCAGTTCTTC	CASSLRQGVNEQFF
TRBV20-1	few	NA	TRBJ1-2	TGCAGTGCTAGAGGTCGGGGCTATGGCTACACCTTC	CSARGRGYGYTF
TRBV29-1	few	TRBD1	TRBJ1-2	TGCAGCGTTGGCGGACAGGGGGCTGGCTACACCTTC	CSVGGQGAGYTF
TRBV5-1	NA	TRBD1	TRBJ2-5	TGCGCCAGCAGCTTGGCCGGACAGGCCGCCCTTGAGACCCAGTACTTC	CASSLAGQAALETQYF
TRBV5-1	NA	NA	TRBJ2-1	TGCGCCAGCAGCTCGGGCACAGCGTCCTACAATGAGCAGTTCTTC	CASSSGTASYNEQFF
TRBV5-1	few	TRBD2	TRBJ2-2	TGCGCCAGCAGTTATTTGCGGGAGACCGGGGAGCTGTTTTTT	CASSYLRETGELFF
TRBV25-1	many	TRBD1	TRBJ1-2	TGTGCCAGCAGGGCCCGAGACAGGGAGTATGGCTACACCTTC	CASRARDREYGYTF
TRBV28	NA	NA	TRBJ1-6	TGTGCCACCGCACCTACAGGGAGGTCTAGGAATTCACCCCTCCACTTT	CATAPTGRSRNSPLHF
TRBV27	few	TRBD1	TRBJ1-1	TGTGCCAGAGACAGGGGGCATCCAAAGAACACTGAAGCTTTCTTT	CARDRGHPKNTEAFF
TRBV5-1	NA	NA	TRBJ2-7	TGCGCCAGCAGCTTGGCAGTAAGGGGCTCCTACGAGCAGTACTTC	CASSLAVRGSYEQYF
TRBV11-2	NA	NA	TRBJ1-4	TGTGCCAGCAGCTTAGTCGGGGGATTCATCGAAAAACTGTTTTTT	CASSLVGGFIEKLFF
TRBV10-2	NA	TRBD2	TRBJ2-1	TGCGCCAGCAAGCAGGGGACTAGCGCCTCGTGGGGTGAGCAGTTCTTC	CASKQGTSASWGEQFF
TRBV12-3/TRBV12-4	NA	TRBD1	TRBJ1-5	TGTGCCAGCAGTCCTAGTGGACAGGGGATGGAGCCCCAGCATTTT	CASSPSGQGMEPQHF
TRBV4-1	NA	TRBD1	TRBJ2-5	TGCGCCAGCAGCCAAGCCGGGACAGGGATCGAGACCCAGTACTTC	CASSQAGTGIETQYF
TRBV28	many	NA	TRBJ2-1	TGTGCCAGCAGTTTATTGGGCAATGAGCAGTTCTTC	CASSLLGNEQFF
TRBV3-2	many	NA	TRBJ2-1	TGTGCCAGCAGCCCCCGCTTAGCGGGGAGCTCCTACAATGAGCAGTTCTTC	CASSPRLAGSSYNEQFF
TRBV5-1	few	NA	TRBJ1-3	TGCGCCAGCAGCTTGCCCAGTAAAGGAAACACCATATATTTT	CASSLPSKGNTIYF
TRBV4-2	few	NA	TRBJ2-4	TGTGCCAGCAGCCAAGAGAGCGGGTACGTCAAAAACATTCAGTACTTC	CASSQESGYVKNIQYF
TRBV9	NA	NA	TRBJ2-1	TGTGCCAGCAGCGTCCACGTCCGCAGGGCCTCCTACAATGAGCAGTTCTTC	CASSVHVRRASYNEQFF
TRBV5-1	few	TRBD2	TRBJ2-1	TGCGCCAGCAGCTTGCAGACTAGCGGGCTTCGGGAGCAGTTCTTC	CASSLQTSGLREQFF
TRBV10-2	NA	NA	TRBJ1-1	TGCGCCAGCAGTCGACAGTTGTTGGCTGAAGCTTTCTTT	CASSRQLLAEAFF
TRBV7-6	few	TRBD1	TRBJ2-2	TGTGCCAGCAGCTTAGCTCAGGGGGAGAGGGAGCTGTTTTTT	CASSLAQGERELFF
TRBV28	few	TRBD2	TRBJ2-3	TGTGCCAGCAGTTTGGGGGGACTAGCGGGAGGAAGAGATACGCAGTATTTT	CASSLGGLAGGRDTQYF
TRBV7-2	few	NA	TRBJ2-7	TGTGCCAGCAGCTTAGGTACTGGAGGGGGCTCCTACGAGCAGTACTTC	CASSLGTGGGSYEQYF